The 30 T cell receptor beta chains in this list originate from one sample, sequenced in a study of blood T cell repertoires in COVID-19 (TCRdb year 2020). Libraries were prepared through the immunoSEQ multiplex PCR assay. In its TCRdb copy, this immuneACCESS table keeps in-frame sequences only and misses some clones. Where compared with another copy, unresolved V genes explain less than half of these, and the others have no known cause. This sample has around 470,000 clones in its table, and about 88% of those were observed once. Of the sample, 0.75% to 0.9% falls within the top ten clones. Sequencing was performed on peripheral blood. The source of these receptors is a man aged 18-30 years with COVID-19, enrolled during active disease.

J is TRBJ1-1 and V is TRBV7-9; TRBD1 might be the D (6 bases). Germline CDR1 is SEHNR and CDR2 is FQNEAQ (reference sequence). The CDR3 consists of 14 residues. The V gene lost 5 bases and the J gene lost 3 bases, with 13 bases spanning the gap. The CDR3: CASSPAGGHTEAFF. CDR3 sequence (DNA): TGTGCCAGCAGCCCCGCGGGGGGCCACACTGAAGCTTTCTTT.

The chain uses TRBV6-4 and TRBJ2-7; TRBD2 aligns across 11 bases. The CDR3 has 15 residues. In germline, CDR1 is MRHNA, CDR2 SNTAGT. Losses at the gene ends were 3 bases for V and 4 bases for J; bases not matched to a gene: 5. The CDR3 sequence is CASSEELAGEYEQYF. In DNA form, the CDR3 reads TGTGCCAGCAGTGAAGAACTAGCGGGGGAGTACGAGCAGTACTTC.

CDR3 residues: CASSWISGGMETQYF. CDR3 nucleotide sequence: TGCGCCAGCAGCTGGATTAGCGGGGGAATGGAGACCCAGTACTTC. V gene TRBV5-1 combines with J gene TRBJ2-5; TRBD2 matches at 9 bases. The CDR3 runs to 15 residues. V shed 3 bases, J shed 5 bases, and the junction held 8 bases outside the gene matches. The germline gives CDR1 SGHRS, CDR2 YFSETQ.

The genes are TRBV6-5 and TRBJ1-1, with 7 bases that match TRBD1. Germline CDR1 reads MNHEY; CDR2 reads SVGAGI. V lost 6 bases to trimming and J lost 0 bases; unmatched junction nucleotides: 4. This CDR3 is 14 amino acids long. The CDR3 loop is CASRLQGMNTEAFF. The CDR3 bases are TGTGCCAGCAGATTACAGGGGATGAACACTGAAGCTTTCTTT.

The chain recombines TRBV24-1 with TRBJ2-5, with 7 nucleotides matching TRBD1. There are 17 residues in the CDR3. The V gene's germline CDR1 is KGHDR and CDR2 SFDVKD. V was clipped by 1 base and J by 2 bases; unmatched bases: 9. The CDR3 nucleotides read TGTGCCACCAGTGATTTAATACGACAGGGTGCACAAGAGACCCAGTACTTC. Translating it yields CATSDLIRQGAQETQYF.

This rearrangement joins TRBV5-1 to TRBJ1-2; D unclear. The CDR3 consists of 11 residues. V was pared by 3 bases and J by 4 bases, with 4 bases between. From germline, CDR1 is SGHRS and CDR2 YFSETQ. CDR3 bases: TGCGCCAGCAGCTGGGCCTATGGCTACACCTTC. Its translation: CASSWAYGYTF.

The J gene is TRBJ1-1, the V gene TRBV12-3 or TRBV12-4; D uncertain. V lost 3 bases and J 4 bases, leaving 9 bases between the germline ends. The CDR3 runs 13 residues. CDR3 loop: CASSFGVATEAFF. CDR3 nucleotides: TGTGCCAGCAGTTTCGGGGTGGCCACTGAAGCTTTCTTT.

CDR3 coding DNA: TGCGCCAGCAGCTTGGGCCTATCTCCAGATACGCAGTATTTT. Its translation is CASSLGLSPDTQYF. This chain joins TRBV5-1 and TRBJ2-3; D is undetermined. Germline loops: CDR1 SGHRS, CDR2 YFSETQ. V was pared by 0 bases and J by 4 bases, with 9 bases between. CDR3 length: 14 residues.

The gene calls are TRBV15 and TRBJ1-2, with TRBD1 as a possible D gene (6 bases). V was clipped by 5 bases and J by 3 bases, with 19 bases between them. CDR3 size: 16 residues. The germline V gene encodes CDR1 LNHNV and CDR2 YYDKDF (reference sequence). The CDR3 loop is CATSDEFGGGYYGYTF. As DNA, the CDR3 is TGTGCCACCAGCGATGAGTTTGGGGGCGGCTACTATGGCTACACCTTC.

This chain connects TRBV28 to TRBJ1-1, with a possible D match to TRBD1 (6 bases). The germline CDR1 and CDR2 sequences are MDHEN and SYDVKM. The CDR3 totals 14 residues. The germline V and J ends were trimmed by 5 bases and 1 base, with 11 bases remaining between them. In nucleotides, the CDR3 is TGTGCCAGCAGTCACTCACAGGGGAACACTGAAGCTTTCTTT. It yields the protein CASSHSQGNTEAFF.

This chain joins TRBV19 and TRBJ2-3; TRBD2 might be the D (5 bases). V dropped 8 bases and J dropped 0 bases, with 6 bases sitting between them. The CDR3 runs to 12 residues. CDR1 is LNHDA and CDR2 is SQIVND in the germline V gene (reference sequence). The CDR3 is CASGGSTDTQYF. CDR3 nucleotides: TGTGCCAGTGGAGGCAGCACAGATACGCAGTATTTT.

V gene TRBV24-1 combines with J gene TRBJ1-2; TRBD1 matches at 7 bases. Germline V gene sequence: CDR1 KGHDR, CDR2 SFDVKD. V gave up 6 bases and J gave up 6 bases; unmatched junction bases: 9. The CDR3 consists of 14 residues. CDR3: CATSPIRDSNGYTF. The CDR3 coding sequence is TGTGCCACCAGTCCTATCCGGGACAGCAATGGCTACACCTTC.

This chain uses TRBV24-1 with TRBJ2-2; possibly TRBD2 for D (5 bases). Germline loops: CDR1 KGHDR, CDR2 SFDVKD. This CDR3 comprises 16 residues. Between the trimmed V and J ends, which lost 3 bases and 1 base, there was a span of 11 bases. CDR3 sequence: CATSDPSEVNTGELFF. The CDR3 nucleotides are TGTGCCACCAGTGATCCTTCGGAGGTGAACACCGGGGAGCTGTTTTTT.

The CDR3 loop is CASSLTGQANYGYTF. The CDR3 DNA reads TGTGCCAGCAGCTTGACCGGACAGGCTAACTATGGCTACACCTTC. V and J are TRBV5-4 and TRBJ1-2; 7 bases align to TRBD1. The CDR3 has 15 amino acids. The germline gives CDR1 SGHNT, CDR2 YYREEE (reference sequence). V lost 1 base to trimming and J lost 0 bases; unmatched junction nucleotides: 3. Variable domain in full (rest from reference TRBV5-4 and TRBJ1-2): ETGVTQSPTHLIKTRGQQVTLRCSSQSGHNTVSWYQQALGQGPQFIFQYYREEENGRGNFPPRFSGLQFPNYSSELNVNALELDDSALYLCASSLTGQANYGYTFGSGTRLTVV.

About this clone itself: The junction differs from germline at one of its ends, possibly a read error. This chain joins TRBV19 and TRBJ2-7, with D perhaps TRBD1 (6 bases). This CDR3 has 15 residues. Germline CDR1 reads LNHDA; CDR2 reads SQIVND (reference sequence). CDR3 coding DNA: TGTGCTAGTAGTACAAACACAGGGTTATTATACGAGCAGTACTTC. This gives the protein CASSTNTGLLYEQYF.

The rearrangement uses TRBV25-1 and TRBJ2-1, with 7 bases that match TRBD2. CDR3 length: 14 residues. J was trimmed by 8 bases and V by 4 bases; bases with no gene match: 8. Germline-derived CDR1 and CDR2 are MGHDK and SYGVNS. As DNA, the CDR3 is TGTGCCAGCAGTGGTAGCGGGCGGTTCGATGAGCAGTTCTTC. Its translation is CASSGSGRFDEQFF.

The chain is built from TRBV12-3 or TRBV12-4 and TRBJ1-1; 8 positions agree with TRBD1. The CDR3 has 13 residues. Losses at the gene ends were 6 bases for V and 7 bases for J; bases not matched to a gene: 7. The CDR3 sequence is CASSRGPYNEAFF. In DNA, the CDR3 is TGTGCCAGCAGCAGGGGGCCCTACAATGAAGCTTTCTTT.

The genes are TRBV18 and TRBJ2-5; the match to TRBD2 covers 7 bases. This CDR3 spans 15 amino acids. Trimming at V came to 2 bases and at J to 0 bases, leaving 3 bases not matched to a gene. Per the germline V gene, CDR1 is KGHSH and CDR2 is LQKENI. Written as DNA, the CDR3 is TGTGCCAGCTCACCATTGCGGGGGAACCAAGAGACCCAGTACTTC. Its protein is CASSPLRGNQETQYF.

The rearrangement uses TRBV2 and TRBJ2-3; a possible D gene is TRBD2 (5 bases). This CDR3 has 11 residues. Germline V gene lookup returns CDR1 SNHLY and CDR2 FYNNEI. V lost 8 bases, J lost 7 bases, and 10 bases lay in between. The CDR3 DNA reads as TGTGCCAGCCGCGGACTTTATACGCAGTATTTT. As protein: CASRGLYTQYF.

The rearrangement joins TRBV5-4 to TRBJ2-6, with TRBD2 matching over 8 bases. Germline assignment: CDR1 SGHNT and CDR2 YYREEE (reference sequence). The length of the CDR3 is 16 residues. V lost 7 bases and J lost 0; bases outside the gene matches: 6. This chain's CDR3 is CASSSGGPSGANVLTF. Here the CDR3 DNA reads TGTGCCAGCTCAAGCGGGGGACCCTCTGGGGCCAACGTCCTGACTTTC. Using reference TRBV5-4 and TRBJ2-6 for the parts outside the CDR3, the full variable domain is ETGVTQSPTHLIKTRGQQVTLRCSSQSGHNTVSWYQQALGQGPQFIFQYYREEENGRGNFPPRFSGLQFPNYSSELNVNALELDDSALYLCASSSGGPSGANVLTFGAGSRLTVL.

The genes are TRBV9 and TRBJ2-5; TRBD2 matches at 7 bases. The germline V gene has CDR1 SGDLS and CDR2 YYNGEE. The CDR3 is 13 amino acids. V lost 5 bases, J lost 3 bases, and 4 bases stayed unmatched. The DNA of the CDR3 is TGTGCCAGCAGGGGGCTAGCGGAAGAGACCCAGTACTTC. Residues: CASRGLAEETQYF.

This clone was counted a single time. This chain links TRBV10-3 with TRBJ2-1; D is perhaps TRBD2 (5 bases). Trimming took off 7 bases at V and 7 bases at J, with 14 bases between the two ends. The CDR3 totals 13 residues. Germline values: CDR1 ENHRY, CDR2 SYGVKD. CDR3 loop: CAIMAAGNNEQFF. The CDR3 DNA is TGTGCCATCATGGCCGCCGGGAATAATGAGCAGTTCTTC.

The V and J genes are TRBV11-2 and TRBJ2-5; tentatively, D is TRBD2 (7 bases). Germline CDR1 SGHAT, CDR2 FQNNGV. The CDR3 loop spans 16 amino acids. Trimming stripped 5 bases from V and 5 bases from J, with 21 bases between. CDR3 amino acids: CASSPQGRGGKETQYF. DNA for the CDR3: TGTGCCAGCAGCCCCCAGGGGCGCGGGGGAAAGGAGACCCAGTACTTC.

The chain links TRBV7-9 to TRBJ1-5, with D uncertain. The CDR3 extends over 14 amino acids. Germline V CDR1 and CDR2: SEHNR, FQNEAQ (reference sequence). Deletions cut 6 bases from V and 0 bases from J, with 9 bases between. The CDR3 reads CASSQTNSNQPQHF. The DNA of the CDR3 is TGTGCCAGCAGTCAGACAAATAGCAATCAGCCCCAGCATTTT. Together with reference TRBV7-9 and TRBJ1-5, the CDR3 gives the full variable domain: DTGVSQNPRHKITKRGQNVTFRCDPISEHNRLYWYRQTLGQGPEFLTYFQNEAQLEKSRLLSDRFSAERPKGSFSTLEIQRTEQGDSAMYLCASSQTNSNQPQHFGDGTRLSIL.

The rearrangement joins TRBV15 to TRBJ2-7; 9 nucleotides line up with TRBD2. The CDR3 loop spans 13 amino acids. Germline lookup yields CDR1 LNHNV and CDR2 YYDKDF (reference sequence). V dropped 2 bases and J dropped 6; count of bases not matched to a gene: 2. In nucleotides, the CDR3 is TGTGCCACCAGCAGACTAGCGGGGTTCGAGCAGTACTTC. It yields the protein CATSRLAGFEQYF.

The chain employs TRBV4-1 and TRBJ2-1; D may be TRBD1 (6 bases). Germline loops: CDR1 MGHRA, CDR2 YSYEKL. The ends were cut back, 4 bases at V and 0 bases at J, with 7 bases in the middle. This CDR3 comprises 14 residues. CDR3: CASSPDSSYNEQFF. In nucleotides, the CDR3 is TGCGCCAGCAGCCCGGACAGCTCCTACAATGAGCAGTTCTTC.

The V gene is TRBV7-6, the J gene TRBJ2-5; weak D call: TRBD2 (5 bases). The germline CDR1 and CDR2 sequences are SGHVS and FNYEAQ. The ends were cut back, 3 bases at V and 5 bases at J, with 13 bases in the middle. There are 14 residues in the CDR3. The CDR3 here is CASSFGTAAETQYF. The CDR3 bases are TGTGCCAGCAGCTTCGGCACAGCGGCCGAGACCCAGTACTTC.

The rearrangement joins TRBV28 to TRBJ1-1, with TRBD1 as a possible D gene (5 bases). V dropped 6 bases and J dropped 8 bases, with 13 bases sitting between them. Germline loops: CDR1 MDHEN, CDR2 SYDVKM. The CDR3 loop spans 12 amino acids. The CDR3 coding sequence is TGTGCCAGCAGCAAACCGGGACTAGAAGCTTTCTTT. It is translated as CASSKPGLEAFF.

The CDR3 DNA follows: TGTGCCAGCAGCCTCGGGGGGATGGTAAGAGAGACCCAGTACTTC. This sequence encodes CASSLGGMVRETQYF. V and J are TRBV13 and TRBJ2-5; 7 nucleotides align to TRBD2. Germline CDR1 PRHDT, CDR2 FYEKMQ (reference sequence). There are 15 residues in the CDR3. After removal of 5 bases from V and 4 bases from J, the junction contained 10 bases not matched to a gene. The full variable domain, in which reference TRBV13 and TRBJ2-5 provide the parts outside the CDR3, is AAGVIQSPRHLIKEKRETATLKCYPIPRHDTVYWYQQGPGQDPQFLISFYEKMQSDKGSIPDRFSAQQFSDYHSELNMSSLELGDSALYFCASSLGGMVRETQYFGPGTRLLVL.

The chain links TRBV29-1 to TRBJ1-3; the D is unclear. V lost 6 bases and J lost 0, with 12 bases in between. CDR3 length: 14 residues. CDR1 is SQVTM, CDR2 ANQGSEA, per germline. The CDR3 sequence: CSVTRLISGNTIYF. As DNA, the CDR3 is TGCAGCGTAACCAGACTGATCTCTGGAAACACCATATATTTT.